Each of the 8 T cell receptor beta chains below was sequenced from the same sample in a study of T-cell memory formation after mild COVID-19. TCRdb re-called the 5' RACE reads with MiXCR, one entry per CDR3 protein. This sample has over 500,000 distinct CDR3 sequences; around a sixth occur once, and the top ten carry about 7.4%. Material: PBMCs or a T cell subset sorted from them (not recorded which). These receptors all stem from an adult woman who had mild COVID-19 (a few samples of this study predate the infection). Cell type and time point are not known.

The chain recombines TRBV9 with TRBJ2-1, with 7 positions matching TRBD2. The CDR3 is 13 residues long. The V gene's germline CDR1 is SGDLS and CDR2 YYNGEE. The trim removed 3 bases at V and 15 bases at J, leaving 12 bases unmatched. The CDR3 DNA reads TGTGCCAGCAGCGCACCTGGGCTAGCGGTACGGTTCTTC. Translated: CASSAPGLAVRFF.

The sample holds a few counts of this clonotype. This chain joins TRBV21-1 and TRBJ2-1; the table assigns TRBD2, which was not confirmed against the DNA. TRBV21-1 is a pseudogene locus. This CDR3 is built from 12 residues. CDR3 bases: TGTGCCAGCACCCCAGGGCCCTATGAGCAGTTCTTC. Residues: CASTPGPYEQFF.

The rearrangement uses TRBV2 and TRBJ2-7; D possibly corresponds to TRBD1 (6 bases). Germline-derived CDR1 and CDR2 are SNHLY and FYNNEI. The germline V and J ends were trimmed by 7 bases and 3 bases, with 19 bases remaining between them. CDR3 length equals 15 residues. DNA of the CDR3: TGTGCCAGCACTATTTCGGGACATCTAATCTACGAGCAGTACTTC. This encodes CASTISGHLIYEQYF.

The V gene is TRBV6-2 or TRBV6-3, the J gene TRBJ2-1, with 9 bases fitting TRBD1. CDR1 and CDR2 (germline): MNHEY, SVGEGT. The CDR3 is made up of 14 amino acids. Trimming cost V 5 bases and J 6 bases; bases outside gene matches: 5. CDR3 coding DNA: TGTGCCAGCAGTACAGGGGGCGCAGGCAATGAGCAGTTCTTC. Translation: CASSTGGAGNEQFF.

This clonotype was observed a handful of times. This rearrangement joins TRBV15 to TRBJ2-1; D might be TRBD2 (5 bases). V shed 4 bases and J shed 6 bases, with 10 bases lying between them. There are 13 residues in the CDR3. CDR1 is LNHNV, CDR2 YYDKDF, per germline (reference sequence). CDR3 DNA sequence: TGTGCCACCAGCACCGGGGTTCGCAATGAGCAGTTCTTC. Translated: CATSTGVRNEQFF.

This clonotype appeared a few times. The chain combines TRBV5-1 with TRBJ2-1, with TRBD1 identical over 9 bases. CDR3 length equals 14 residues. The V and J ends lost 6 bases and 2 bases, in that order; junction bases with no gene match: 3. CDR1 and CDR2 (germline): SGHRS, YFSETQ. The CDR3 sequence is CASKQGATYNEQFF. The CDR3, as DNA: TGCGCCAGCAAACAGGGGGCAACCTACAATGAGCAGTTCTTC. Drawing the rest from reference TRBV5-1 and TRBJ2-1, the complete variable domain is KAGVTQTPRYLIKTRGQQVTLSCSPISGHRSVSWYQQTPGQGLQFLFEYFSETQRNKGNFPGRFSGRQFSNSRSEMNVSTLELGDSALYLCASKQGATYNEQFFGPGTRLTVL.

This clonotype was observed a handful of times. The V and J genes are TRBV18 and TRBJ2-1, with 9 positions matching TRBD1. Looked up from germline, CDR1 is KGHSH and CDR2 is LQKENI. V was pared by 2 bases and J by 5 bases, with 4 bases of the junction left unmatched. The CDR3 sequence is 15 residues long. This CDR3 is CASSPSGQGDNEQFF. Written as DNA, the CDR3 is TGTGCCAGCTCACCATCGGGACAGGGCGACAATGAGCAGTTCTTC.

This clonotype has only a few counts. V gene TRBV7-9 combines with J gene TRBJ2-7, with TRBD2 matching over 8 bases. Germline lookup yields CDR1 SEHNR and CDR2 FQNEAQ (reference sequence). V lost 1 base to trimming and J lost 4 bases; unmatched junction nucleotides: 6. The CDR3 runs to 15 residues. The CDR3 sequence: CASSLDMASGYEQYF. CDR3 in DNA: TGTGCCAGCAGCTTAGACATGGCTAGCGGGTACGAGCAGTACTTC.